This T cell receptor (beta chain) was sequenced in a study of cytomegalovirus exposure and HLA in healthy donors (dated by TCRdb to 2016 to 2017). General notes on the study: According to a later analysis, the roughly 120 validation repertoires were produced on the same platform as the 700 or so repertoires of the first cohort. The study aimed to test whether cataloging public T cell receptors could reveal signatures of past pathogen exposure. A separate validation cohort of 90 to 150 different subjects was used in addition to the roughly 700-subject first cohort. To predict cytomegalovirus infection status, the study brought together high-throughput TCR immunosequencing, statistical association of individual TCRs with disease status, and machine learning. The research as a whole found: In vitro tests confirmed that a few of the cytomegalovirus-associated TCR beta chains recognize cytomegalovirus antigens. Cytomegalovirus status was reported to be diagnosed by the classifier with high specificity and sensitivity in both the original and validation cohorts. A total of around 150 TCR beta chains were listed by the study as associated with cytomegalovirus. Across donors, most TCR sequences were observed very rarely, whereas some public TCRs were present in many individuals. According to the authors, the approach could potentially be generalized to other disease states and immunological phenotypes. In a later analysis, TCRs clustered in the first cohort were found to also tend to co-occur in the roughly 130 validation repertoires, with about 94% of cluster scores above 0. All 120 or so repertoires were used to score co-occurrence in the validation cohort in a later analysis, because that analysis had no HLA typing for the cohort.

About this clone itself: No cognate antigen has been identified for it. No quality values exist for individual bases; no much larger clone is one base distant.

Reading from cysteine to phenylalanine, the CDR3 counts 16 amino acids. The only DNA kept is the CDR3, 48 bases in frame from the first base. Trimmed from V: 3 bases; trimmed from J: 0 bases; junction bases lacking a gene match: 2. CDR1 is given as LNHDA and CDR2 as SQIVND, both from the germline V gene (reference sequence). Separate from the approximately 670-subject first cohort, the validation cohort of 90 to 150 subjects was the group to which the donors belonged. The library was prepared using the immunoSEQ multiplex PCR assay. Processing in the source paper ran as follows. A statistical classification framework was developed to diagnose cytomegalovirus status using the catalog of TCR beta chain sequences. TCRdb took this table from immuneACCESS and kept in-frame rearrangements with V and J called. Such tables lack part of the clones; where checked against another copy, unresolved V genes explain under half of the gap, and the rest is unexplained. Clone size and V and J calls were adopted from that table, with D and trimming inferred from the DNA. The sample table lists some 140,000 clones, approximately 85% of them with a count of one. The ten biggest clones cover 1.4% to 1.5% of the sample.

This receptor was obtained from a woman aged 30 to 39 in good health and CMV-seronegative. Sequencing was done on a sample of PBMCs. Recombination connected TRBV19 to TRBJ2-1, and 10 junctional nucleotides match TRBD1. The CDR3 sequence is CASSMTGGRSYNEQFF. The nucleotide sequence reads as follows: TGTGCCAGTAGTATGACAGGGGGCCGCTCCTACAATGAGCAGTTCTTC.